The following is a T cell receptor (beta chain) sequence with its context. Its specificity is unknown. From germline, CDR1 is LNHDA and CDR2 SQIVND (reference sequence). CDR3 length: 14 residues. The ends were cut back, 4 bases at V and 3 bases at J, with 10 bases in the middle. This entry is derived from a study of a mutant IDH1 vaccine in newly diagnosed glioma. Using immunoSEQ multiplex PCR, the repertoire was profiled, and TCRdb retains in-frame clones only, with some absent. The table includes some 26,000 clones, about three quarters detected once. Time point meaning: week 11, during vaccination. In the vaccine, a single dose held 300 ug of the mutant IDH1 20-mer peptide, along with topical imiquimod.

The clonotype was recovered from a man between 18 and 35 years old with glioma. Some clones in this sample may be carry-over from other donors' samples. The starting material was peripheral blood mononuclear cells (PBMCs), obtained from a glioma patient whose treatment included an IDH1 peptide vaccine. The chain combines TRBV19 with TRBJ1-5, with D possibly matching TRBD1 (6 bases). In DNA, the CDR3 is TGTGCCAGTAGTAGAACAGGGTTCAATCAGCCCCAGCATTTT. Translated, it gives CASSRTGFNQPQHF.